A selection of T cell receptor beta chains follows, all from one sample in a study of OX40 agonist ivuxolimab in advanced cancers. TCRdb's table, derived via immunoSEQ multiplex PCR, lists solely in-frame clones and lacks some. Seen here are roughly 56,000 clones, about 85% observed once, and the top ten hold 4% to 5%. This specimen was CD4+ or CD8+ T cells sorted from blood, taken in a trial of the OX40 agonist ivuxolimab. These receptors were obtained from an adult with an advanced solid tumor such as melanoma, head and neck, liver or kidney cancer. Both conserved end residues are part of each CDR3. D genes are given only for firm matches. Clone size, where shown, is once, few, many, or a class for clones that have expanded.

D gene	clone size	V gene	J gene	CDR3 protein	CDR3 DNA
NA	NA	TRBV30	TRBJ1-3	CATVLGLSGNTIYF	TGTGCCACCGTTCTGGGGCTAAGCGGAAACACCATATATTTT
TRBD1	NA	TRBV6-6	TRBJ1-1	CASAGGWVTEAFF	TGTGCCAGCGCAGGGGGCTGGGTAACTGAAGCTTTCTTT
TRBD1	NA	TRBV11-2	TRBJ2-2	CASSPDRANTGELFF	TGTGCCAGCAGCCCGGACAGGGCGAACACCGGGGAGCTGTTTTTT
NA	NA	TRBV19	TRBJ2-7	CASSPDRYEQYF	TGTGCCAGTAGTCCAGACAGATACGAGCAGTACTTC
TRBD1	NA	TRBV30	TRBJ1-5	CAWSSVGDRQFGDQPQHF	TGTGCCTGGAGTTCAGTCGGGGACAGGCAATTCGGGGATCAGCCCCAGCATTTT
NA	NA	TRBV30	TRBJ2-4	CAWSVGPPGNQYF	TGTGCCTGGAGTGTCGGGCCGCCAGGGAATCAGTACTTC
NA	NA	TRBV6-5	TRBJ1-5	CASSYSKGPTSGPQHF	TGTGCCAGCAGTTACTCGAAGGGACCGACCTCGGGGCCCCAGCATTTT
TRBD2	NA	TRBV28	TRBJ2-4	CASSSGGGAAKNIQYF	TGTGCCAGCAGCAGTGGCGGGGGGGCAGCCAAAAACATTCAGTACTTC
NA	NA	TRBV6-6	TRBJ1-1	CASSSNDGPTEAFF	TGTGCCAGCAGTTCTAACGACGGCCCCACTGAAGCTTTCTTT
TRBD1	NA	TRBV23-1	TRBJ2-7	CASSQRFKTGGVYEQYF	TGCGCCAGCAGCCAGCGATTCAAGACAGGGGGAGTTTACGAGCAGTACTTC
NA	NA	TRBV7-2	TRBJ2-7	CASSLSAGQYEQYF	TGTGCCAGCAGCTTGTCGGCAGGTCAATACGAGCAGTACTTC
NA	NA	TRBV7-6	TRBJ2-7	CASSLGPGRTGDYEQYF	TGTGCCAGCAGCTTAGGTCCCGGCCGGACTGGAGACTACGAGCAGTACTTC
NA	NA	TRBV15	TRBJ1-5	CATSRDLGDASLNQPQHF	TGTGCCACCAGCAGAGATCTCGGAGACGCAAGTTTAAATCAGCCCCAGCATTTT
NA	NA	TRBV6-5	TRBJ2-2	CASSGHTNTGELFF	TGTGCCAGCTCAGGGCATACTAACACCGGGGAGCTGTTTTTT
NA	NA	TRBV19	TRBJ1-1	CASSMARVNTEAFF	TGTGCCAGTAGTATGGCTCGGGTCAACACTGAAGCTTTCTTT
TRBD1	NA	TRBV7-3	TRBJ2-1	CASSSGQYNEQFF	TGTGCCAGCAGCTCGGGACAGTACAATGAGCAGTTCTTC
NA	once	TRBV10-1	TRBJ2-7	CATSSACSWGEAYEQYF	TGCGCCACCAGCAGCGCCTGTTCGTGGGGGGAGGCCTACGAGCAGTACTTC
TRBD1	NA	TRBV30	TRBJ1-4	CAWSEGAREKLFF	TGTGCCTGGAGTGAGGGGGCGCGGGAAAAACTGTTTTTT
NA	NA	TRBV4-2	TRBJ2-7	CASSYNYRQQSYEQYF	TGTGCCAGCAGCTATAACTATCGTCAGCAGTCCTACGAGCAGTACTTC
TRBD2	NA	TRBV6-1	TRBJ2-3	CASRERGEADTQYF	TGTGCCAGCAGAGAGCGGGGGGAGGCAGATACGCAGTATTTT
NA	once	TRBV4-1	TRBJ2-7	CASSPQWRKASHEQYF	TGCGCCAGCAGCCCACAGTGGAGGAAGGCGTCCCACGAGCAGTACTTC
NA	NA	TRBV2	TRBJ2-1	CASRPPGDSYNEQFF	TGTGCCAGCAGGCCTCCGGGGGACTCCTACAATGAGCAGTTCTTC
NA	once	TRBV5-1	TRBJ2-5	CASSLQDQETQYF	TGCGCCAGCAGCTTACAAGATCAAGAGACCCAGTACTTC
TRBD1	NA	TRBV5-4	TRBJ1-2	CASSTRTGANYGYTF	TGTGCCAGCAGCACCCGGACAGGGGCAAACTATGGCTACACCTTC
NA	NA	TRBV28	TRBJ1-3	CASKSGNTIYF	TGTGCCAGCAAATCTGGAAACACCATATATTTT
NA	NA	TRBV20-1	TRBJ1-1	CSAPTYTEAFF	TGCAGTGCCCCGACATACACTGAAGCTTTCTTT
NA	NA	TRBV4-1	TRBJ2-7	CASSQLPPEGKEQYF	TGCGCCAGCAGCCAACTACCCCCGGAGGGAAAAGAGCAGTACTTC
NA	NA	TRBV6-8	TRBJ2-1	CASSYRVGNEQFF	TGTGCCAGCAGTTACAGGGTCGGGAATGAGCAGTTCTTC
NA	NA	TRBV4-1	TRBJ2-6	CASSLRFIRSGANVLTF	TGCGCCAGCAGCCTAAGATTTATCCGGTCTGGGGCCAACGTCCTGACTTTC
TRBD1	few	TRBV9	TRBJ1-4	CASSSRQGVDEKLFF	TGTGCCAGCAGCTCCCGACAGGGAGTGGATGAAAAACTGTTTTTT
TRBD1	NA	TRBV7-9	TRBJ2-2	CASSWDRVNTGELFF	TGTGCCAGCAGCTGGGACAGGGTGAACACCGGGGAGCTGTTTTTT
TRBD2	NA	TRBV25-1	TRBJ2-7	CASSQRGGGYEQYF	TGTGCCAGCAGTCAGCGGGGGGGCGGTTACGAGCAGTACTTC
TRBD1	NA	TRBV30	TRBJ2-7	CAWSWQGVREQYF	TGTGCCTGGAGTTGGCAGGGGGTAAGGGAGCAGTACTTC
NA	NA	TRBV9	TRBJ2-7	CASSIDSSYEQYF	TGTGCCAGCAGCATCGACAGCTCCTACGAGCAGTACTTC
TRBD2	NA	TRBV7-2	TRBJ2-1	CASSLAGWGLAGQSSYNEQFF	TGTGCCAGCAGCTTAGCTGGGTGGGGACTAGCGGGCCAAAGCTCCTACAATGAGCAGTTCTTC
NA	NA	TRBV9	TRBJ2-2	CASSVNRRQAGNTGELFF	TGTGCCAGCAGCGTAAACCGGCGACAGGCGGGGAACACCGGGGAGCTGTTTTTT
NA	NA	TRBV28	TRBJ1-5	CASSYFFSSNSNQPQHF	TGTGCCAGCAGTTATTTTTTTTCGTCTAATAGCAATCAGCCCCAGCATTTT
NA	NA	TRBV5-4	TRBJ2-7	CASSLGGRTYEQYF	TGTGCCAGCAGCTTGGGGGGACGGACCTACGAGCAGTACTTC
TRBD1	NA	TRBV27	TRBJ2-1	CASSLLGGPGYLGRENEQFF	TGTGCCAGCAGTTTATTAGGGGGCCCGGGGTATTTAGGCAGGGAAAATGAGCAGTTCTTC
NA	once	TRBV19	TRBJ2-7	CASSIVAEAYEQYF	TGTGCCAGTAGTATAGTCGCAGAAGCCTACGAGCAGTACTTC
NA	NA	TRBV27	TRBJ2-7	CASSFGGEGSYEQYF	TGTGCCAGCAGTTTTGGCGGAGAGGGGTCCTACGAGCAGTACTTC
NA	NA	TRBV5-6	TRBJ2-7	CASSLVASYYEQYF	TGTGCCAGCAGCTTGGTGGCTAGCTACTACGAGCAGTACTTC
NA	NA	TRBV5-1	TRBJ2-2	CASSPGNSGELFF	TGCGCCAGCAGCCCCGGGAATTCCGGGGAGCTGTTTTTT
NA	NA	TRBV5-4	TRBJ1-1	CASSLDSGGMNTEAFF	TGTGCCAGCAGCTTGGACAGTGGGGGCATGAACACTGAAGCTTTCTTT
NA	NA	TRBV28	TRBJ2-7	CASSPTGPYEQYF	TGTGCCAGCAGTCCCACGGGTCCCTACGAGCAGTACTTC
TRBD2	NA	TRBV19	TRBJ2-1	CATRGGEYEQFF	TGTGCCACCCGGGGGGGGGAATATGAGCAGTTCTTC
TRBD1	NA	TRBV4-1	TRBJ1-2	CASSQDRGRGEVWTF	TGCGCCAGCAGCCAAGATCGGGGCAGGGGGGAGGTTTGGACCTTC
NA	NA	TRBV27	TRBJ2-1	CASSTGSSYNEQFF	TGTGCCAGCAGTACGGGGAGCTCCTACAATGAGCAGTTCTTC
TRBD1	NA	TRBV30	TRBJ2-6	CAWSSQGAGANVLTF	TGTGCCTGGAGTTCCCAGGGGGCGGGGGCCAACGTCCTGACTTTC
NA	NA	TRBV4-1	TRBJ2-1	CASSHFFYNEQFF	TGCGCCAGCAGCCACTTCTTTTACAATGAGCAGTTCTTC
TRBD1	few	TRBV2	TRBJ2-3	CASSPDRDLDTQYF	TGTGCCAGCAGTCCCGACAGGGACCTAGATACGCAGTATTTT
NA	NA	TRBV21-1	TRBJ2-5	CASSKVRETQYF	TGTGCCAGCAGCAAAGTTCGTGAGACCCAGTACTTC
NA	NA	TRBV7-8	TRBJ2-3	CASSPSETDTQYF	TGTGCCAGCAGCCCATCCGAGACAGATACGCAGTATTTT